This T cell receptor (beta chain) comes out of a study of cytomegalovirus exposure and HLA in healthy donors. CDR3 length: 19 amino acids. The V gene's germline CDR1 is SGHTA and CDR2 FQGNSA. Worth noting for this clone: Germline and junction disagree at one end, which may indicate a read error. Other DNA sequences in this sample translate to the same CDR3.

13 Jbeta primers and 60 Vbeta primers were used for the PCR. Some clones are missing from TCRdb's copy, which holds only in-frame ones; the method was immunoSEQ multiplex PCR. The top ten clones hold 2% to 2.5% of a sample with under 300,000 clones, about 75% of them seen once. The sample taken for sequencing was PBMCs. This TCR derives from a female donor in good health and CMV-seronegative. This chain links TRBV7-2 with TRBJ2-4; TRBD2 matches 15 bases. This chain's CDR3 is CASSITGTSGRRGKNIQYF. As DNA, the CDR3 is TGCGCCAGCAGCATCACCGGGACTAGCGGGAGGAGAGGCAAAAACATTCAGTACTTC.